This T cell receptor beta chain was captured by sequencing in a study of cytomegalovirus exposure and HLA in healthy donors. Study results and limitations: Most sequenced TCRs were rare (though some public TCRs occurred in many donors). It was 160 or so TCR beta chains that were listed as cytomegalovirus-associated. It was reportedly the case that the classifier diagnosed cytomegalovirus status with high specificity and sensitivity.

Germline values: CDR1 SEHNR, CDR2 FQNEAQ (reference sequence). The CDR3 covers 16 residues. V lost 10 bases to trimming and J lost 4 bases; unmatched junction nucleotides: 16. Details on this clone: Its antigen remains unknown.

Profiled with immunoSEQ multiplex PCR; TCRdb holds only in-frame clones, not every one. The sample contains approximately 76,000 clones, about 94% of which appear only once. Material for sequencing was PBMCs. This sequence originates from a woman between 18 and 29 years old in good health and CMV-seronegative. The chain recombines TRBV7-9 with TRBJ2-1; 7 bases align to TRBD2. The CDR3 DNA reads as TGTGCCACCCACAGAATTGCGGGAGTTGTGTACAATGAGCAGTTCTTC. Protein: CATHRIAGVVYNEQFF.